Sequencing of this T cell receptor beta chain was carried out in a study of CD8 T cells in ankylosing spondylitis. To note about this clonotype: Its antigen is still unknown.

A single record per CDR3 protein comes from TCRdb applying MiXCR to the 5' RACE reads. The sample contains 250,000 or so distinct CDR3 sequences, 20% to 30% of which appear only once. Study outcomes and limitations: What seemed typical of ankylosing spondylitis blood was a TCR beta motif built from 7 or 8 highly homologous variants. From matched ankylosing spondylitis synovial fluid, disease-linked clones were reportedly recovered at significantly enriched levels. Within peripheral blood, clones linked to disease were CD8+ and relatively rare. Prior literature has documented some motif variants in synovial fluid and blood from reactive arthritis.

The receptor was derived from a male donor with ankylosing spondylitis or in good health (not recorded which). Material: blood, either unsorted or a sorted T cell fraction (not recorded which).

CDR3 sequence (DNA): TGTGCCAGCTCACCCACGCGGGACGGAATCTACGAGCAGTACTTC. Its protein product is CASSPTRDGIYEQYF. The rearrangement uses TRBV18 and TRBJ2-7; D possibly corresponds to TRBD2 (6 bases). Germline-derived CDR1 and CDR2 are KGHSH and LQKENI. This CDR3 is 15 amino acids long. Trimming pared 3 bases from V and 3 bases from J, leaving 15 bases between.